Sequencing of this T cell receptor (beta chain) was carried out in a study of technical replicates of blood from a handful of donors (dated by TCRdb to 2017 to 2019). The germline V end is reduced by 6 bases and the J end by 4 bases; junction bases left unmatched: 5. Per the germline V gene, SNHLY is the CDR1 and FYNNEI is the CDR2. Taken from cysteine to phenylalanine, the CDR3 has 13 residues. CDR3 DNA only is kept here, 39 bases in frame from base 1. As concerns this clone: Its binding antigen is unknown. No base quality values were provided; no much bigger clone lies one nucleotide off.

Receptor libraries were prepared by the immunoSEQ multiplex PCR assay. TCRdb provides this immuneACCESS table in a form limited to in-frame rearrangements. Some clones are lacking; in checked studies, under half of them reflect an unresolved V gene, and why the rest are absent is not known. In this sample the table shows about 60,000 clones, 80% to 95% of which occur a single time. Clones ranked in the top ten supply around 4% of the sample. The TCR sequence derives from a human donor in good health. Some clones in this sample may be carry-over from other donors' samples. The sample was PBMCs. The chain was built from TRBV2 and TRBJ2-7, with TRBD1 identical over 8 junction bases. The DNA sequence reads TGTGCCAGCAGGGCAGGGGGCGATTACGAGCAGTACTTC. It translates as CASRAGGDYEQYF.